This T cell receptor (beta chain) came from a study of Graves' ophthalmopathy and Graves' hyperthyroidism. As concerns this clonotype: Antigen unknown.

RNA served as the template for amplifying TCR beta CDR3 regions. An opening RT-PCR round employed HTBI primers and preceded a second-round multiplex PCR. From the multiplex PCR reads, TCRdb called clonotypes with MiXCR, one entry per CDR3 protein. The sample lists some 1.1 million distinct CDR3 sequences, about 36% occurring once. V dropped 0 bases and J dropped 3 bases, with 15 bases sitting between them. The germline gives CDR1 LGHNA, CDR2 YSLEER. CDR3 length: 16 residues. Study-level results: Thyroid clonotypes that were expanded above 0.001 frequency mostly also appeared in blood.

This chain uses TRBV4-3 with TRBJ2-7; no clear D gene. This receptor was taken from an adult man with Graves' hyperthyroidism. The source material was peripheral blood or thyroid tissue (not recorded which). The DNA of the CDR3 is TGCGCCAGCAGCCAAGATTTTCGCTCGGGTGGCTACGAGCAGTACTTC. Protein product: CASSQDFRSGGYEQYF.